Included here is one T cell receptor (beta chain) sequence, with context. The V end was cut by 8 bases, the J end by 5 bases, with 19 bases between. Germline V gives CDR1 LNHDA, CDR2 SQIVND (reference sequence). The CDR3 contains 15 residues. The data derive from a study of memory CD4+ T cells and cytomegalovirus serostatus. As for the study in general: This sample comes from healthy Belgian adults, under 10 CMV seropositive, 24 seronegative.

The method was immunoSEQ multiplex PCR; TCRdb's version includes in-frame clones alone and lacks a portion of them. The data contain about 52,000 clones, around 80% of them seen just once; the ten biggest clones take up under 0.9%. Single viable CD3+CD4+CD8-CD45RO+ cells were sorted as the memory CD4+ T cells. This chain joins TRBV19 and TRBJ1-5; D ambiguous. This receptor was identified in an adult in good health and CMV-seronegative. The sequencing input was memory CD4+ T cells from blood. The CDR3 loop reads CASQAGGRRDQPQHF. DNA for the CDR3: TGTGCCAGTCAGGCGGGCGGCAGGAGAGATCAGCCCCAGCATTTT.